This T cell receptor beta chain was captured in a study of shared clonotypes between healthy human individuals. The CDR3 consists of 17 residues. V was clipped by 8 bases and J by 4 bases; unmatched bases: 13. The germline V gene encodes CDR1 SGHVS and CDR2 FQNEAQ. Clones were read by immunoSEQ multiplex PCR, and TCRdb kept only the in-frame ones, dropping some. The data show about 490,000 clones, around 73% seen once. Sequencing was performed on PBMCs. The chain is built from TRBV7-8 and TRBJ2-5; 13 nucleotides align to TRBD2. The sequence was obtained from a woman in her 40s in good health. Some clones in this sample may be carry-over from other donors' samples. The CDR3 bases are TGTGCCAGCTCGAAGGCGGGACTAGCGGGACGGCTAGAGACCCAGTACTTC. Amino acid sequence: CASSKAGLAGRLETQYF.